These 19 T cell receptor beta chains originate from one sample sequenced in a study of shared clonotypes between healthy human individuals. Method: immunoSEQ multiplex PCR; TCRdb's copy keeps in-frame clones and lacks some. The sample carries millions of clones, more than 85% recorded once. Material for sequencing was naive CD4+ T cells from PBMCs. Subset specified: CD45RA+ positively selected. The source of these receptors is a man aged 18-30 years in good health. Some clones in this sample may be carry-over from other donors' samples.

This clone was recorded once. The chain recombines TRBV6-1 with TRBJ2-7; D perhaps matches TRBD1 (7 bases). The CDR3 consists of 13 residues. Per germline, CDR1 MNHNS and CDR2 SASEGT. The ends were cut back, 6 bases at V and 0 bases at J, with 9 bases in the middle. The CDR3 here is CASSRGDSYEQYF. The CDR3, as DNA: TGTGCCAGCAGCAGGGGGGACTCCTACGAGCAGTACTTC.

This rearrangement joins TRBV15 to TRBJ2-7, with D tentatively TRBD2 (7 bases). This CDR3 is 13 amino acids long. V lost 5 bases and J lost 6, with 14 bases in between. Germline V gene data show CDR1 as LNHNV and CDR2 as YYDKDF (reference sequence). The CDR3 here is CATSRGRGIEQYF. The DNA for the CDR3 is TGTGCCACCAGCCGAGGGAGGGGGATCGAGCAGTACTTC.

The chain recombines TRBV6-1 with TRBJ1-3; weak D call: TRBD1 (6 bases). This CDR3 spans 15 amino acids. V shed 5 bases and J shed 0 bases, with 11 bases lying between them. Germline V lookup: CDR1 MNHNS, CDR2 SASEGT. CDR3 loop: CASSPQGLSGNTIYF. DNA for the CDR3: TGTGCCAGCAGTCCACAGGGTCTCTCTGGAAACACCATATATTTT.

The V call is TRBV5-6, the J call TRBJ1-3; possible D gene TRBD1, 6 bases. The CDR3 consists of 16 residues. Deletions cut 2 bases from V and 2 bases from J, with 14 bases between. Germline-derived CDR1 and CDR2 are SGHDT and YYEEEE. The CDR3 region is CASSLPPRGTGNTIYF. DNA of the CDR3: TGTGCCAGCAGCTTACCTCCCAGGGGTACTGGAAACACCATATATTTT.

This clone is a singleton in its sample. This chain links TRBV30 with TRBJ1-2; 7 nucleotides align to TRBD1. The CDR3 consists of 17 residues. Germline V lookup: CDR1 GTSNPN, CDR2 SVGIG (reference sequence). V lost 3 bases to trimming and J lost 4 bases; unmatched junction nucleotides: 17. CDR3 protein: CAWSPTPGQQTSYGYTF. DNA for the CDR3: TGTGCCTGGAGCCCCACCCCGGGACAGCAGACCTCCTATGGCTACACCTTC.

The V and J genes are TRBV5-4 and TRBJ2-3; TRBD2 matches 13 bases. CDR1 is SGHNT and CDR2 is YYREEE in the germline V gene (reference sequence). This CDR3 has 17 amino acids. V shed 4 bases, J shed 4 bases, and the junction held 9 bases outside the gene matches. CDR3 amino acids: CASSEWTSGSGADTQYF. In DNA, the CDR3 is TGTGCCAGCAGCGAATGGACTAGCGGGAGTGGCGCAGATACGCAGTATTTT.

This chain joins TRBV21-1 and TRBJ2-2. TRBV21-1 is listed as a pseudogene. The CDR3 length is 13 residues. CDR3 amino acids: CASSKGWAGELFF. DNA of the CDR3: TGTGCCAGCAGCAAGGGGTGGGCCGGGGAGCTGTTTTTT.

The gene calls are TRBV28 and TRBJ2-5, with unresolved D. The CDR3 extends over 13 amino acids. Germline CDR1 MDHEN, CDR2 SYDVKM. Trimming removed 2 bases from V and 6 bases from J, with 10 bases in between. The CDR3 is CASSLTTVKTQYF. The CDR3 nucleotides read TGTGCCAGCAGTTTAACTACGGTGAAGACCCAGTACTTC.

The chain recombines TRBV5-6 with TRBJ2-3; D gene ambiguous. There are 17 residues in the CDR3. CDR1 is SGHDT, CDR2 YYEEEE, per germline. V was clipped by 0 bases and J by 5 bases, with 19 bases between them. The CDR3 DNA reads TGTGCCAGCAGCTTGGATGGGGTACTCCAGGCCGGAGATACGCAGTATTTT. The encoded protein is CASSLDGVLQAGDTQYF.

This chain uses TRBV28 with TRBJ1-1; possibly TRBD1 for D (6 bases). Germline CDR1 MDHEN, CDR2 SYDVKM. This CDR3 spans 14 amino acids. The germline V and J ends were trimmed by 5 bases and 5 bases, with 15 bases remaining between them. CDR3 amino acids: CASSPPQGLTEAFF. The CDR3 DNA is TGTGCCAGCAGTCCGCCACAGGGTTTGACTGAAGCTTTCTTT.

This clone showed up just once. The chain employs TRBV7-2 and TRBJ2-4; perhaps TRBD1 as D (6 bases). Germline CDR1 and CDR2: SGHTA and FQGNSA. The CDR3 length is 14 residues. V gave up 5 bases and J gave up 2 bases, with 10 bases separating them. CDR3: CASSRGGTKNIQYF. DNA for the CDR3: TGTGCCAGCAGCCGAGGGGGAACCAAAAACATTCAGTACTTC.

This clone was recorded only once. This rearrangement joins TRBV19 to TRBJ2-5; D is possibly TRBD1 (5 bases). This CDR3 is built from 16 residues. V lost 5 bases and J 6 bases, leaving 22 bases between the germline ends. Germline lookup yields CDR1 LNHDA and CDR2 SQIVND (reference sequence). Written as DNA, the CDR3 is TGTGCCAGTAGTCCCACGGACATGCGCCCCAAACAGACCCAGTACTTC. Translation: CASSPTDMRPKQTQYF. The entire variable domain, with the rest obtained from reference TRBV19 and TRBJ2-5, is as follows: DGGITQSPKYLFRKEGQNVTLSCEQNLNHDAMYWYRQDPGQGLRLIYYSQIVNDFQKGDIAEGYSVSREKKESFPLTVTSAQKNPTAFYLCASSPTDMRPKQTQYFGPGTRLLVL.

As regards this clone: The identical CDR3 is also encoded by other nucleotide sequences in the sample. V gene TRBV28 combines with J gene TRBJ1-2; possible D gene TRBD1, 6 bases. V was trimmed by 3 bases and J by 4 bases, leaving 9 bases between them. Germline-derived CDR1 and CDR2 are MDHEN and SYDVKM. CDR3 length: 13 amino acids. The chain's CDR3 is CASSLSGVYGYTF. In nucleotides, the CDR3 is TGTGCCAGCAGTTTGTCAGGGGTCTATGGCTACACCTTC.

The chain uses TRBV30 and TRBJ2-3; 8 bases line up with TRBD1. The CDR3 is made up of 14 amino acids. Losses at the gene ends were 0 bases for V and 6 bases for J; bases not matched to a gene: 5. From germline, CDR1 is GTSNPN and CDR2 SVGIG (reference sequence). CDR3 sequence (DNA): TGTGCCTGGAGTGTGAACAGGGGGAGTGATACGCAGTATTTT. Its protein is CAWSVNRGSDTQYF.

The chain employs TRBV18 and TRBJ2-6, with D perhaps TRBD1 (5 bases). The germline V and J ends were trimmed by 3 bases and 2 bases, with 23 bases remaining between them. CDR1 is KGHSH and CDR2 is LQKENI in the germline V gene. The CDR3 contains 20 residues. The CDR3 region is CASSPRPYAPDRTGANVLTF. CDR3 sequence (DNA): TGTGCCAGCTCACCGAGGCCCTATGCCCCCGACAGAACTGGGGCCAACGTCCTGACTTTC.

As for this clone: Other DNA sequences from this sample encode an identical CDR3 as well. The V and J genes are TRBV9 and TRBJ2-1; 7 bases align to TRBD2. From germline, CDR1 is SGDLS and CDR2 YYNGEE. The J segment lost 6 bases and the V segment lost 0 bases, leaving 6 bases of the junction unmatched. The CDR3 is 15 amino acids. CDR3 residues: CASSVVAGERNEQFF. DNA of the CDR3: TGTGCCAGCAGCGTAGTTGCGGGAGAACGCAATGAGCAGTTCTTC. The full variable domain, completed using reference TRBV9 and TRBJ2-1, is DSGVTQTPKHLITATGQRVTLRCSPRSGDLSVYWYQQSLDQGLQFLIQYYNGEERAKGNILERFSAQQFPDLHSELNLSSLELGDSALYFCASSVVAGERNEQFFGPGTRLTVL.

This sequence joins TRBV27 and TRBJ1-1, with TRBD1 matching 7 bases. Unmatched junction bases numbered 6, after V lost 4 bases and J lost 7 bases. Germline V gene sequence: CDR1 MNHEY, CDR2 SMNVEV (reference sequence). The CDR3 is made up of 13 amino acids. CDR3 loop: CASSYRTGGEAFF. CDR3 bases: TGTGCCAGCAGTTACCGGACAGGCGGTGAAGCTTTCTTT.

The chain carries TRBV28 and TRBJ1-1; 7 bases are a match to TRBD1. CDR3 length equals 13 residues. V was pared by 5 bases and J by 10 bases, with 10 bases of the junction left unmatched. Germline values: CDR1 MDHEN, CDR2 SYDVKM. CDR3 amino acids: CASSPRGYGVAFF. CDR3 DNA sequence: TGTGCCAGCAGTCCCAGGGGGTATGGGGTAGCTTTCTTT.

The V gene is TRBV5-1, the J gene TRBJ2-7, with D unresolved. This CDR3 has 13 residues. V was shortened by 1 base and J by 6 bases, with 11 bases between the two germline ends. In germline, CDR1 is SGHRS, CDR2 YFSETQ. The CDR3 DNA reads as TGCGCCAGCAGCTTGCAGGACCTTAGCGAGCAGTACTTC. Translation gives CASSLQDLSEQYF. Filled out from reference TRBV5-1 and TRBJ2-7, the complete variable domain reads KAGVTQTPRYLIKTRGQQVTLSCSPISGHRSVSWYQQTPGQGLQFLFEYFSETQRNKGNFPGRFSGRQFSNSRSEMNVSTLELGDSALYLCASSLQDLSEQYFGPGTRLTVT.